This T cell receptor (beta chain) was sequenced during a study of PD-1 blockade in mismatch repair-deficient tumors. Overall study context: All were previously treated, progressing patients with over 9 mismatch repair-deficient cancer types.

This clone was counted once. The antigen is undetermined. Some clones are missing from TCRdb's copy, which holds only in-frame ones; the method was immunoSEQ multiplex PCR. The sample carries 49,000 or so clones, roughly 80% recorded once. This CDR3 has 13 amino acids. The germline V gene has CDR1 SQVTM and CDR2 ANQGSEA. Between the trimmed V and J ends, which lost 0 bases and 0 bases, there was a span of 5 bases. All patients were mismatch repair deficient, assessed by either PCR or immunohistochemistry. TCR sequencing covered a few patients who responded to pembrolizumab. The study's findings and limits: Tumor-resident clones, often absent from pretreatment blood, expanded after pembrolizumab and then contracted.

This chain joins TRBV29-1 and TRBJ1-2; D unclear. This receptor was identified in an adult with mismatch repair-deficient cancer. This sample comprised peripheral blood, obtained approximately 20 weeks after starting pembrolizumab. The CDR3 loop is CSVEEVPNYGYTF. The CDR3 region has the DNA TGCAGCGTTGAAGAAGTCCCTAACTATGGCTACACCTTC.